This T cell receptor (beta chain) was recovered during a study of T-cell memory formation after mild COVID-19. CDR3 length: 15 residues. With V trimmed by 5 bases and J by 8 bases, 10 bases remained unmatched. Germline V gene lookup returns CDR1 SEHNR and CDR2 FQNEAQ (reference sequence). One entry per CDR3 protein results from TCRdb running MiXCR on the 5' RACE reads. The table shows 140,000 to 150,000 distinct CDR3 sequences, with 5.5% to 7% occurring only once. This clonotype was observed at least ten times. V usage is TRBV7-9 and J usage is TRBJ1-5; 9 nucleotides line up with TRBD1. The sequenced sample was PBMCs or a T cell subset sorted from them (not recorded which). This TCR was recovered from an adult woman who had mild COVID-19 (a few samples of this study predate the infection). Cell type and time point are not known. In DNA, the CDR3 is TGTGCCAGCAGCCCCTGGACAGGGGACCGAAAGCCCCAGCATTTT. It yields the protein CASSPWTGDRKPQHF.